What follows is one TCR beta chain and its context. The V and J ends lost 4 bases and 4 bases, in that order; junction bases with no gene match: 16. This CDR3 is built from 18 residues. Germline assignment: CDR1 SGDLS and CDR2 YYNGEE. The sample belongs to a study of T cell responses to AZD1222 COVID-19 vaccine. Some clones are missing from TCRdb's copy, which holds only in-frame ones; the method was immunoSEQ multiplex PCR. This table has 110,000 to 150,000 clones, 80% to 90% appearing once. This TCR derives from an adult in good health. V gene TRBV9 combines with J gene TRBJ2-3, with 9 bases that match TRBD2. The starting material was peripheral blood, obtained on day 0 of AZD1222 vaccination. For the CDR3, the DNA is TGTGCCAGCAGCCCCCTGGGGCGGGAGGGCCTGGCCGCAGATACGCAGTATTTT. Protein sequence: CASSPLGREGLAADTQYF.